Shown below are 10 T cell receptor beta chains from a single sample sequenced in a study of T-cell memory formation after mild COVID-19. One entry per CDR3 protein results from TCRdb running MiXCR on the 5' RACE reads. The sample includes about 190,000 distinct CDR3 sequences, approximately 16% of them seen just once. The sequenced sample consisted of PBMCs or a T cell subset sorted from them (not recorded which). All receptors derive from an adult woman who had mild COVID-19 (a few samples of this study predate the infection). Cell type and time point are not known.

The sample holds many counts of this clonotype. CDR3 sequence reads: CASSDLAGDFNEQFF. The CDR3 bases are TGCGCCAGCAGCGATCTAGCGGGCGATTTCAATGAGCAGTTCTTC. The chain recombines TRBV5-1 with TRBJ2-1; 8 bases align to TRBD2. The CDR3 runs to 15 residues. The germline V gene has CDR1 SGHRS and CDR2 YFSETQ. V shed 4 bases, J shed 6 bases, and the junction held 9 bases outside the gene matches. Filled out from reference TRBV5-1 and TRBJ2-1, the complete variable domain reads KAGVTQTPRYLIKTRGQQVTLSCSPISGHRSVSWYQQTPGQGLQFLFEYFSETQRNKGNFPGRFSGRQFSNSRSEMNVSTLELGDSALYLCASSDLAGDFNEQFFGPGTRLTVL.

The chain employs TRBV6-5 and TRBJ2-3; the D is unclear. Germline V CDR1 and CDR2: MNHEY, SVGAGI. The CDR3 extends over 17 amino acids. V lost 3 bases to trimming and J lost 0 bases, with 16 bases between them. The CDR3 region has the DNA TGTGCCAGCAGTTATGGTCGCGTAGGGTTTAGCACAGATACGCAGTATTTT. Translation gives CASSYGRVGFSTDTQYF.

The sample holds one count of this clonotype. The CDR3 nucleotides are TGTGCCAGCAGCTTAGTGACTCAAGAGACCCAGTACTTC. It is translated as CASSLVTQETQYF. The chain has TRBV7-2 and TRBJ2-5, with unresolved D. Trimming stripped 1 base from V and 2 bases from J, with 5 bases between. Germline assignment: CDR1 SGHTA and CDR2 FQGNSA. The CDR3 covers 13 residues.

This clonotype has only one observation. This sequence joins TRBV5-6 and TRBJ1-2; maybe TRBD1 (5 bases). There are 16 residues in the CDR3. Germline values: CDR1 SGHDT, CDR2 YYEEEE. Trimming pared 3 bases from V and 0 bases from J, leaving 15 bases between. The CDR3 DNA reads as TGTGCCAGCAGCTACTTGGGGGAGAGAGCTAACTATGGCTACACCTTC. Translated: CASSYLGERANYGYTF.

This clonotype was observed a handful of times. V and J are TRBV7-8 and TRBJ2-7, with 8 bases that match TRBD1. This CDR3 is built from 17 residues. Germline-derived CDR1 and CDR2 are SGHVS and FQNEAQ. The V and J ends lost 5 bases and 0 bases, in that order; junction bases with no gene match: 12. CDR3 sequence reads: CASSLRIRGTGSYEQYF. Written as DNA, the CDR3 is TGTGCCAGCAGCCTAAGGATCAGGGGGACAGGCTCCTACGAGCAGTACTTC. Full variable domain (outside the CDR3, taken from reference TRBV7-8 and TRBJ2-7): GAGVSQSPRYKVAKRGQDVALRCDPISGHVSLFWYQQALGQGPEFLTYFQNEAQLDKSGLPSDRFFAERPEGSVSTLKIQRTQQEDSAVYLCASSLRIRGTGSYEQYFGPGTRLTVT.

The chain employs TRBV7-2 and TRBJ1-5, with D unresolved. The CDR3 loop spans 15 amino acids. From germline, CDR1 is SGHTA and CDR2 FQGNSA. V was cut by 3 bases and J by 2 bases, with 11 bases left in between. CDR3 sequence: CASSFSGVGNQPQHF. The CDR3 bases are TGTGCCAGCAGCTTTTCGGGAGTGGGCAATCAGCCCCAGCATTTT.

The DNA for the CDR3 is TGCGCCAGCAGCCAAACGGACAGGGGGAATGAGCAGTTCTTC. Protein sequence: CASSQTDRGNEQFF. The chain uses TRBV4-1 and TRBJ2-1, with TRBD1 identical over 10 bases. Looked up from germline, CDR1 is MGHRA and CDR2 is YSYEKL. The CDR3 is 14 amino acids. The V and J ends lost 2 bases and 7 bases, in that order; junction bases with no gene match: 2.

V is TRBV25-1 and J is TRBJ2-3; D is possibly TRBD1 (6 bases). The CDR3 contains 14 residues. V was shortened by 8 bases and J by 0 bases, with 12 bases between the two germline ends. From germline, CDR1 is MGHDK and CDR2 SYGVNS. CDR3: CASRDRTSTDTQYF. CDR3 DNA: TGTGCCAGCCGAGACAGGACGAGCACAGATACGCAGTATTTT.

This clonotype was counted between two and nine times. The chain links TRBV7-9 to TRBJ1-1; possible D gene TRBD1, 6 bases. CDR1 SEHNR and CDR2 FQNEAQ come from the germline V gene (reference sequence). This CDR3 has 19 amino acids. Trimming removed 5 bases from V and 0 bases from J, with 25 bases in between. The CDR3: CASSRLGWGAPVMNTEAFF. CDR3 DNA sequence: TGTGCCAGCAGCCGACTAGGATGGGGGGCGCCCGTAATGAACACTGAAGCTTTCTTT.

The J gene is TRBJ1-5, the V gene TRBV3-1, with D perhaps matching TRBD1 (5 bases). The ends were cut back, 0 bases at V and 5 bases at J, with 14 bases in the middle. The CDR3 is 16 residues long. From germline, CDR1 is LGHDT and CDR2 YNNKEL (reference sequence). The CDR3 nucleotides are TGTGCCAGCAGCCAAGATTTGCGGGGCAGGGATCAGCCCCAGCATTTT. Its translation: CASSQDLRGRDQPQHF.